A selection of T cell receptor beta chains follows, all from one sample in a study of cytomegalovirus exposure and HLA in healthy donors. Method: immunoSEQ multiplex PCR; TCRdb's copy keeps in-frame clones and lacks some. The sample contains over 150,000 clones, around 67% of which appear only once. The sample taken for sequencing was PBMCs. The receptor set was obtained from a young woman in good health and CMV-seropositive. Both conserved end residues are part of each CDR3. D genes are given only for firm matches. Size values are once, few and many counts, or a class for expanded clones, and some rows have none.

v_call	j_call	clone_size	d_call	cdr3_aa	cdr3_nt
TRBV7-9	TRBJ1-2	few	TRBD1	CASSFTGGAGGYTF	TGTGCCAGCAGCTTCACAGGGGGCGCTGGGGGCTACACCTTC
TRBV4-1	TRBJ2-1	few	TRBD1	CASSQDMDRGTSSSYNEQFF	TGCGCCAGCAGCCAAGATATGGACAGGGGGACATCCAGCTCCTACAATGAGCAGTTCTTC
TRBV6-5	TRBJ1-1	NA	NA	CASSYSNAGHTEAFF	TGTGCCAGCAGTTACTCGAATGCAGGGCACACTGAAGCTTTCTTT
TRBV28	TRBJ2-7	NA	NA	CASSYSGSSHEQYF	TGTGCCAGCAGTTATTCGGGATCCTCCCACGAGCAGTACTTC
TRBV4-2	TRBJ1-2	NA	NA	CASSQDWLDSESYGYTF	TGTGCCAGCAGCCAAGATTGGTTGGACAGCGAGTCATATGGCTACACCTTC
TRBV29-1	TRBJ2-7	NA	NA	CSVGSGEIYEQYF	TGCAGCGTTGGGTCAGGGGAAATCTACGAGCAGTACTTC
TRBV5-6	TRBJ1-1	NA	NA	CASSLARGQRIMNTEAFF	TGTGCCAGCAGCTTGGCCAGGGGTCAGCGTATCATGAACACTGAAGCTTTCTTT
TRBV30	TRBJ2-3	once	TRBD2	CAWSGVAGEGDTQYF	TGTGCCTGGAGTGGAGTAGCGGGAGAGGGGGATACGCAGTATTTT
TRBV27	TRBJ1-2	few	TRBD1	CASSFQGGAGGYTF	TGTGCCAGCAGTTTCCAAGGGGGCGCAGGCGGCTACACCTTC
TRBV5-8	TRBJ1-2	NA	NA	CASSLKTNYGYTF	TGTGCCAGCAGCTTGAAGACAAACTATGGCTACACCTTC
TRBV19	TRBJ2-1	NA	NA	CASREYNEQFF	TGTGCCAGTAGAGAGTACAATGAGCAGTTCTTC
TRBV27	TRBJ2-1	NA	NA	CASSSQTSSYNEQFF	TGTGCCAGCAGTTCGCAGACTAGCTCCTACAATGAGCAGTTCTTC
TRBV18	TRBJ2-7	NA	NA	CASSPAQDYYEQYF	TGTGCCAGCTCACCCGCTCAGGACTACTACGAGCAGTACTTC
TRBV27	TRBJ2-3	NA	NA	CASSLFSLDTQYF	TGTGCCAGCAGTTTATTTAGCCTAGATACGCAGTATTTT
TRBV19	TRBJ1-6	NA	TRBD1	CASSMGQESSPLHF	TGTGCCAGTAGTATGGGACAGGAGTCTTCACCCCTCCACTTT
TRBV10-3	TRBJ2-5	NA	NA	CAISRGAGQETQYF	TGTGCCATCAGCCGGGGGGCCGGGCAAGAGACCCAGTACTTC
TRBV19	TRBJ2-7	NA	TRBD2	CASSEVGLAGRTYEQYF	TGTGCCAGTAGTGAGGTGGGACTAGCGGGACGAACCTACGAGCAGTACTTC
TRBV11-2	TRBJ2-7	NA	TRBD2	CASSPIAGVNPHEQYF	TGTGCCAGCAGCCCCATAGCGGGAGTTAACCCCCACGAGCAGTACTTC
TRBV6-1	TRBJ2-7	NA	NA	CASSATMNEQYF	TGTGCCAGCAGTGCAACTATGAACGAGCAGTACTTC
TRBV5-6	TRBJ2-7	NA	TRBD1	CASTKGTGAIEQYF	TGTGCCAGCACCAAAGGGACAGGTGCGATCGAGCAGTACTTC
TRBV7-2	TRBJ2-2	NA	TRBD2	CASTRVGGTNTGELFF	TGTGCCAGCACCCGGGTGGGGGGGACCAACACCGGGGAGCTGTTTTTT
TRBV6-5	TRBJ2-3	NA	NA	CASSGREGRRVTQYF	TGTGCCAGCAGTGGCCGCGAGGGTAGAAGAGTTACGCAGTATTTT
TRBV19	TRBJ2-5	many	NA	CASSILPEQETQYF	TGTGCCAGTAGTATCCTCCCGGAGCAAGAGACCCAGTACTTC
TRBV29-1	TRBJ1-3	few	NA	CSVSGGASGNTIYF	TGCAGCGTTTCTGGGGGCGCGTCAGGAAACACCATATATTTT
TRBV28	TRBJ2-7	NA	TRBD2	CASNGGRAITYEQYF	TGTGCCAGCAATGGCGGGAGGGCCATAACCTACGAGCAGTACTTC
TRBV2	TRBJ1-4	NA	NA	CASYHGGANEKLFF	TGTGCCAGCTATCACGGCGGGGCTAATGAAAAACTGTTTTTT
TRBV2	TRBJ1-5	NA	NA	CASRRGNSNQPQHF	TGTGCCAGCCGAAGGGGAAATAGCAATCAGCCCCAGCATTTT